Each of the 29 T cell receptor beta chains below was sequenced from the same sample in a study of blood T cells in healthy people across ages. For the second PCR, which ran for about 6 to 11 cycles, a sample-barcoded 5' primer and a J-beta primer mix were used. MiXCR, applied by TCRdb to the 5' RACE reads, yields one record per CDR3 protein. The sample includes 1.5 million to 2 million distinct CDR3 sequences, approximately 30% seen only once; the top ten take less than 9.5%. The sample consisted of blood. All receptors come from a woman in her 30s in good health.

V usage is TRBV20-1 and J usage is TRBJ2-3; 11 positions agree with TRBD2. CDR1 and CDR2 (germline): DFQATT, SNEGSKA (reference sequence). There are 15 residues in the CDR3. V shed 3 bases and J 8 bases; nucleotides not matched to a gene: 10. CDR3: CSASLSGTSGSTQYF. CDR3 in DNA: TGCAGTGCTAGCCTTTCCGGGACTAGCGGCAGTACGCAGTATTTT.

V gene TRBV9 combines with J gene TRBJ1-5, with a weak D call TRBD1 (5 bases). Trimming shortened V by 4 bases and J by 7 bases, and 15 bases separated the two germline ends. The CDR3 is 14 residues long. Germline V gene sequence: CDR1 SGDLS, CDR2 YYNGEE. The CDR3 region is CASSKGAEGQPQHF. The DNA for the CDR3 is TGTGCCAGCAGCAAAGGGGCGGAGGGGCAGCCCCAGCATTTT.

This clonotype was detected only a few times. The V gene is TRBV15, the J gene TRBJ2-2, with a weak D call TRBD1 (5 bases). The CDR3 covers 15 residues. V was clipped by 4 bases and J by 5 bases, with 14 bases between them. CDR1 and CDR2 from the germline V gene are LNHNV and YYDKDF (reference sequence). CDR3 nucleotide sequence: TGTGCCACCAGCAACGTCAGGACACCGACCGGGGAGCTGTTTTTT. Encoded protein: CATSNVRTPTGELFF.

The chain has TRBV28 and TRBJ1-6; maybe TRBD1 (5 bases). The CDR3 is 16 amino acids. The germline gives CDR1 MDHEN, CDR2 SYDVKM. V gave up 3 bases and J gave up 6 bases, with 15 bases separating them. CDR3 protein: CASSFSMGRVNSPLHF. In DNA, the CDR3 is TGTGCCAGCAGTTTCTCGATGGGCAGGGTTAATTCACCCCTCCACTTT.

The chain is built from TRBV5-1 and TRBJ2-7; 11 bases line up with TRBD2. Unmatched junction bases numbered 9, after V lost 3 bases and J lost 7 bases. The CDR3 spans 15 residues. Germline CDR1 and CDR2: SGHRS and YFSETQ. Here the CDR3 reads CASSYSGGVGNEQYF. CDR3 sequence (DNA): TGCGCCAGCAGCTATAGCGGGGGGGTCGGTAATGAGCAGTACTTC.

There are a few counts of this clonotype. The gene calls are TRBV20-1 and TRBJ2-1; 9 bases fit TRBD2. The CDR3 contains 16 residues. Losses at the gene ends were 1 base for V and 5 bases for J; bases not matched to a gene: 9. Germline CDR1 is DFQATT and CDR2 is SNEGSKA (reference sequence). CDR3 amino acids: CSARVNSGSRDNEQFF. The CDR3, as DNA: TGCAGTGCTAGAGTCAATAGCGGGAGTCGGGACAATGAGCAGTTCTTC.

The chain couples TRBV20-1 to TRBJ2-5; D may match TRBD1 or TRBD2 (6 bases each). The CDR3 totals 12 residues. Looked up from germline, CDR1 is DFQATT and CDR2 is SNEGSKA (reference sequence). The ends were cut back, 6 bases at V and 4 bases at J, with 12 bases in the middle. In nucleotides, the CDR3 is TGCAGTGCCCAAGGGGGGCGAGAGACCCAGTACTTC. Translation: CSAQGGRETQYF.

This clonotype came up many times. V usage is TRBV28 and J usage is TRBJ2-7, with TRBD1 matching over 8 bases. In germline, CDR1 is MDHEN, CDR2 SYDVKM. The V segment lost 8 bases and the J segment 4 bases; nucleotides outside the gene matches: 13. The CDR3 totals 15 residues. DNA of the CDR3: TGTGCCAGCGGAACAACAGGACAGGGAAAATACGAGCAGTACTTC. It specifies CASGTTGQGKYEQYF.

With respect to this clonotype: A much bigger clone sits one base away, suggesting this may be a read error. The chain joins TRBV7-6 to TRBJ2-1; D call uncertain. The DNA matches TRBJ2-7 better at its end, which makes the J call doubtful. The CDR3 has 13 residues. Germline loops: CDR1 SGHVS, CDR2 FNYEAQ. The CDR3 region is CASSLTERAEQYF. The CDR3 DNA reads TGTGCCAGCAGCTTAACCGAAAGGGCCGAGCAGTACTTC.

This clonotype was counted only a few times. The chain recombines TRBV20-1 with TRBJ2-1; TRBD2 agrees at 7 bases. The CDR3 has 14 residues. Germline V CDR1 and CDR2: DFQATT, SNEGSKA (reference sequence). With 6 bases clipped from V and 9 bases from J, the junction kept 14 bases outside the gene matches. For the CDR3, the DNA is TGCAGTGCCATTGGACCCAATGGGGAGGGTGAGCAGTTCTTC. It codes for CSAIGPNGEGEQFF.

The table lists this clonotype with a few counts. This chain connects TRBV28 to TRBJ2-7; TRBD1 is a possible D gene (6 bases). The CDR3 is 15 residues long. V lost 5 bases and J lost 5, with 19 bases in between. CDR1 is MDHEN, CDR2 SYDVKM, per germline. CDR3 sequence reads: CASSPLGAPGNEQYF. In DNA form, the CDR3 reads TGTGCCAGCAGTCCCCTGGGGGCCCCAGGGAACGAGCAGTACTTC.

The rearrangement joins TRBV9 to TRBJ2-5, with TRBD2 identical over 7 bases. Germline-derived CDR1 and CDR2 are SGDLS and YYNGEE. The CDR3 runs to 15 residues. J lost 2 bases, V lost 6 bases, and 10 bases had no gene match. The CDR3 DNA follows: TGTGCCAGCAACGTGTTGAGCGGGGAACAAGAGACCCAGTACTTC. Translating it yields CASNVLSGEQETQYF.

This clonotype was seen repeatedly, ten times or more. The chain is built from TRBV20-1 and TRBJ2-1; 9 nucleotides line up with TRBD1. This CDR3 contains 13 residues. Germline lookup yields CDR1 DFQATT and CDR2 SNEGSKA (reference sequence). The V segment lost 5 bases and the J segment 8 bases; nucleotides outside the gene matches: 7. CDR3 in amino acids: CSAPDRGWDEQFF. CDR3 DNA: TGCAGTGCTCCTGACAGGGGGTGGGATGAGCAGTTCTTC.

V is TRBV7-7 and J is TRBJ2-2; no reliable D call. The CDR3 runs 15 residues. CDR1 and CDR2 (germline): SSHAT, FNYEAQ (reference sequence). The V end was cut by 4 bases, the J end by 4 bases, with 13 bases between. The CDR3 sequence is CASSSQVGGTGELFF. The CDR3 DNA is TGTGCCAGCAGCTCCCAGGTCGGTGGCACCGGGGAGCTGTTTTTT.

V gene TRBV28 combines with J gene TRBJ2-7; tentatively, D is TRBD1 or TRBD2 (5 bases each). Between the trimmed V and J ends, which lost 7 bases and 4 bases, there was a span of 14 bases. Germline V gene lookup returns CDR1 MDHEN and CDR2 SYDVKM. This CDR3 has 13 amino acids. This CDR3 is CASTRGGTYEQYF. The CDR3 DNA reads as TGTGCCAGCACCCGTGGGGGAACTTACGAGCAGTACTTC.

The rearrangement joins TRBV9 to TRBJ1-2, with D perhaps TRBD1 (5 bases). Deletions cut 3 bases from V and 6 bases from J, with 15 bases between. The germline V gene encodes CDR1 SGDLS and CDR2 YYNGEE. The CDR3 runs to 14 residues. The CDR3 DNA is TGTGCCAGCAGCGCTTCTGCTCTGGGGGATGGCTACACCTTC. It encodes CASSASALGDGYTF. The whole variable domain, remainder taken from reference TRBV9 and TRBJ1-2, is DSGVTQTPKHLITATGQRVTLRCSPRSGDLSVYWYQQSLDQGLQFLIQYYNGEERAKGNILERFSAQQFPDLHSELNLSSLELGDSALYFCASSASALGDGYTFGSGTRLTVV.

The chain carries TRBV12-3 or TRBV12-4 and TRBJ1-5, with a tentative D call TRBD1 (5 bases). The CDR3 length is 13 residues. Trimming left V 5 bases short and J 6 bases short, with 11 bases between. The CDR3 DNA sequence: TGTGCCAGCAGTGGGGGTGGGGGTCAGCCCCAGCATTTT. Protein product: CASSGGGGQPQHF.

This clonotype was recorded many times. This chain connects TRBV5-1 to TRBJ2-1; maybe TRBD2 (5 bases). The ends were cut back, 4 bases at V and 0 bases at J, with 14 bases in the middle. The CDR3 is 16 amino acids. Per the germline V gene, CDR1 is SGHRS and CDR2 is YFSETQ. The CDR3 nucleotides read TGCGCCAGCAGCCCCGGGCCGGGGAGCTCCTACAATGAGCAGTTCTTC. This codes for CASSPGPGSSYNEQFF.

Many counts were recorded for this clonotype. The chain combines TRBV28 with TRBJ2-7; 9 positions agree with TRBD1. Losses at the gene ends were 6 bases for V and 6 bases for J; bases not matched to a gene: 6. CDR3 size: 13 residues. CDR1 and CDR2 from the germline V gene are MDHEN and SYDVKM. CDR3 residues: CASRTGTGREQYF. CDR3 coding DNA: TGTGCCAGCAGAACCGGGACAGGGCGCGAGCAGTACTTC.

The CDR3 region is CASSRPGTGIHEQFF. In DNA, the CDR3 is TGTGCCAGCAGTCGTCCCGGGACAGGGATCCATGAGCAGTTCTTC. V gene TRBV6-5 combines with J gene TRBJ2-1; 9 bases are a match to TRBD1. The CDR3 totals 15 residues. The trim removed 5 bases at V and 8 bases at J, leaving 10 bases unmatched. Germline CDR1 is MNHEY and CDR2 is SVGAGI.

V and J are TRBV6-2 or TRBV6-3 and TRBJ2-7; tentatively, D is TRBD1 (6 bases). V was cut by 5 bases and J by 4 bases, with 15 bases left in between. This CDR3 region has 14 residues. Germline CDR1 is MNHEY and CDR2 is SVGEGT. CDR3 residues: CASSKRQAYYEQYF. The CDR3 nucleotides are TGTGCCAGCAGTAAACGACAGGCCTATTACGAGCAGTACTTC.

The chain uses TRBV5-1 and TRBJ1-4; TRBD1 matches at 9 bases. CDR1 and CDR2 (germline): SGHRS, YFSETQ. CDR3 length: 16 amino acids. The V and J ends lost 5 bases and 4 bases, in that order; junction bases with no gene match: 9. The CDR3, as DNA: TGCGCCAGCAGTACCGGGACAGGGACCTTTAATGAAAAACTGTTTTTT. Protein: CASSTGTGTFNEKLFF.

This clonotype was counted many times. The chain combines TRBV4-1 with TRBJ1-2; D is undetermined. The CDR3 spans 17 residues. CDR1 is MGHRA and CDR2 is YSYEKL in the germline V gene. Trimming took 1 base from V and 2 from J, leaving 17 bases between them. CDR3 DNA: TGCGCCAGCAGCCAAGGTCCTGGGCCGCCGGGAAACTATGGCTACACCTTC. Protein product: CASSQGPGPPGNYGYTF.

The J gene is TRBJ1-1, the V gene TRBV6-6, with TRBD1 matching over 7 bases. V dropped 5 bases and J dropped 1; count of bases not matched to a gene: 13. From germline, CDR1 is MNHNY and CDR2 SVGAGI (reference sequence). The CDR3 has 17 residues. The CDR3 coding sequence is TGTGCCAGCAGTCCCTTTACGACAGGGATTAGGAACACTGAAGCTTTCTTT. This encodes CASSPFTTGIRNTEAFF.

This clonotype showed up just a few times. The chain carries TRBV27 and TRBJ2-3; 9 nucleotides align to TRBD2. This CDR3 is 15 amino acids long. Germline CDR1 and CDR2: MNHEY and SMNVEV (reference sequence). V shed 7 bases, J shed 5 bases, and the junction held 10 bases outside the gene matches. The CDR3 region has the DNA TGTGCCAGCACAGAGGCGGGGGGGCATAAAGATACGCAGTATTTT. Translated, it gives CASTEAGGHKDTQYF.

The chain combines TRBV5-1 with TRBJ2-7; 7 nucleotides line up with TRBD2. The CDR3 length is 15 residues. Germline lookup yields CDR1 SGHRS and CDR2 YFSETQ. V lost 3 bases, J lost 4 bases, and 10 bases stayed unmatched. CDR3 residues: CASSSTGWGGYEQYF. CDR3 coding DNA: TGCGCCAGCAGCTCTACGGGGTGGGGAGGGTACGAGCAGTACTTC.

In regard to this clonotype: A much larger clonotype is one base distant, so this may be a read error. This chain links TRBV20-1 with TRBJ2-5, with TRBD2 identical over 10 bases. The CDR3 has 14 residues. V lost 5 bases, J lost 5 bases, and 8 bases stayed unmatched. CDR1 is DFQATT, CDR2 SNEGSKA, per germline (reference sequence). The CDR3 coding sequence is TGCAGTGCTGGAGCCCTAGCGGGAGTTGAGACCCAGTACTTC. It translates to CSAGALAGVETQYF.

The chain joins TRBV7-9 to TRBJ1-2, with D uncertain. Germline V gene sequence: CDR1 SEHNR, CDR2 FQNEAQ (reference sequence). This CDR3 has 15 amino acids. Trimming stripped 3 bases from V and 4 bases from J, with 15 bases between. The CDR3 region is CASSLRELSLYGYTF. As DNA, the CDR3 is TGTGCCAGCAGCTTGCGGGAGCTCAGTCTCTATGGCTACACCTTC.

With respect to this clonotype: Being one base from a much bigger clone, this may be a read error. The rearrangement uses TRBV5-1 and TRBJ2-7; TRBD2 might be the D (5 bases). The germline V and J ends were trimmed by 5 bases and 5 bases, with 11 bases remaining between them. The germline CDR1 and CDR2 sequences are SGHRS and YFSETQ. The CDR3 has 12 residues. The CDR3 sequence: CASRTNDHEQYF. The DNA of the CDR3 is TGCGCCAGCAGGACTAACGACCACGAGCAGTACTTC.